The 6 T cell receptor beta chains in this list originate from one sample, sequenced in a study of T cells expressing NK-cell markers. With the 5' RACE reads reprocessed, TCRdb shows one record per CDR3 protein and no DNA. This sample's table has about 390,000 distinct CDR3 sequences. The sample comprised blood T cells: a sorted CD56 or NKG2C T cell subset, CD4+ or CD8+ T cells, or bulk PBMC T cells (not recorded which). All receptors derive from a woman between 45 and 65 years old in good health.

The chain couples TRBV2 to TRBJ2-5; TCRdb's D call of TRBD1 is untestable without DNA. The CDR3 loop spans 19 amino acids. Germline V gene lookup returns CDR1 SNHLY and CDR2 FYNNEI. CDR3 amino acids: CASSAGPPGVPLLQETQYF. Full variable domain (rest looked up from reference TRBV2 and TRBJ2-5): EPEVTQTPSHQVTQMGQEVILRCVPISNHLYFYWYRQILGQKVEFLVSFYNNEISEKSEIFDDQFSVERPDGSNFTLKIRSTKLEDSAMYFCASSAGPPGVPLLQETQYFGPGTRLLVL.

The rearrangement uses TRBV10-2 and TRBJ2-1; TCRdb names TRBD2, which stays unverified in the absence of DNA. This CDR3 contains 15 residues. CDR1 and CDR2 from the germline V gene are WSHSY and SAAADI. The CDR3 loop reads CASSGTSLRSNEQFF.

This rearrangement joins TRBV3-1 to TRBJ2-3; TCRdb returns TRBD2, unconfirmable since there is no DNA. The CDR3 spans 19 residues. Germline-derived CDR1 and CDR2 are LGHDT and YNNKEL (reference sequence). The CDR3 loop reads CASSQFGLAASGNTDTQYF.

This chain links TRBV3-1 with TRBJ2-1. Germline V gene sequence: CDR1 LGHDT, CDR2 YNNKEL (reference sequence). This CDR3 is built from 13 residues. The CDR3 protein is CASSGVRYNEQFF.

The chain joins TRBV4-1 to TRBJ2-1; TCRdb's assignment of TRBD2 cannot be checked, as there is no DNA. The CDR3 has 16 residues. CDR1 and CDR2 (germline): MGHRA, YSYEKL. CDR3 sequence reads: CASSQDGTGSYNEQFF.

The chain has TRBV7-2 and TRBJ2-7; TCRdb reports TRBD1, a call that lacks DNA to check it against. The length of the CDR3 is 16 residues. Germline values: CDR1 SGHTA, CDR2 FQGNSA. The CDR3 sequence is CASSENLRRGATGQYF.